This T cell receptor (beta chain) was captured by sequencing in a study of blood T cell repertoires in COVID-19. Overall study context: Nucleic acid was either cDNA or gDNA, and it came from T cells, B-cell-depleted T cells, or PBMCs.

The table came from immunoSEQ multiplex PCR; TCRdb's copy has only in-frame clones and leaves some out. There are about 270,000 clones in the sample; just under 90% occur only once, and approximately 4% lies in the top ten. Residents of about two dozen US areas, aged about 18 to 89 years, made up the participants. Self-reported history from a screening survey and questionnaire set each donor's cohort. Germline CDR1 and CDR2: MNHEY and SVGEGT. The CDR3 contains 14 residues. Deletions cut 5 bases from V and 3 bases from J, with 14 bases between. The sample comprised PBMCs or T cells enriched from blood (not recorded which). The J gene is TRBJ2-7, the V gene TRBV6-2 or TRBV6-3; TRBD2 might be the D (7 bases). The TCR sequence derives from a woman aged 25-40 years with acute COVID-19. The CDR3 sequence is CASSLTGGDYEQYF. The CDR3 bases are TGTGCCAGCAGTCTCACGGGGGGCGACTACGAGCAGTACTTC.